The TCR beta chain under discussion was sequenced for a study of blood T cell repertoires in COVID-19. In the study overall: The origin of the acute and convalescent COVID-19 samples was the United States, Italy and Spain. Sources were T cells, B-cell-depleted T cells, or PBMCs; the material itself was cDNA or gDNA.

While infection was still active, Seattle patients were enrolled and then followed longitudinally. V gave up 4 bases and J gave up 7 bases; unmatched junction bases: 3. This CDR3 spans 13 amino acids. The germline V gene has CDR1 SGHNT and CDR2 YYREEE (reference sequence). The assay was immunoSEQ multiplex PCR, and TCRdb's table has in-frame clones only and misses some. The sample shows fewer than 250,000 clones, about 90% of them seen only once. The sequenced material came from peripheral blood. The chain employs TRBV5-4 and TRBJ1-5, with 9 bases aligning to TRBD1. The TCR comes from a man aged 30 to 45 with COVID-19, enrolled during active disease. The CDR3 sequence is CASSPTGGQPQHF. DNA of the CDR3: TGTGCCAGCAGCCCGACAGGGGGGCAGCCCCAGCATTTT.